Below, 19 T cell receptor beta chains from the same sample are listed, as sequenced in a study of Ad26.COV2.S vaccination and SARS-CoV-2 variants. The table came from immunoSEQ multiplex PCR; TCRdb's copy has only in-frame clones and leaves some out. Of approximately 480,000 clones detected, 87% appear once; the ten largest clones hold around 13%. Treatment reported: over 15 received Ad26.COV2.S at low or high dose, single or two shots; roughly 5 received placebo; per-sample allocation not given. Each sample was drawn 63 days after the first injection (of vaccine or placebo). The sample here was peripheral blood, taken in a trial of Ad26.COV2.S vaccine versus placebo. The receptor set was obtained from a person between 18 and 59 years old who received the Ad26.COV2.S COVID-19 vaccine or a placebo.

The genes are TRBV6-6 and TRBJ2-7; D uncertain. CDR1 and CDR2 (germline): MNHNY, SVGAGI (reference sequence). The length of the CDR3 is 12 residues. V lost 7 bases and J 0 bases, leaving 7 bases between the germline ends. The DNA for the CDR3 is TGTGCCAGCAATCTGGGCTCCTACGAGCAGTACTTC. This codes for CASNLGSYEQYF.

The chain recombines TRBV7-7 with TRBJ2-1; no firm D call. The CDR3 length is 15 residues. Germline V CDR1 and CDR2: SSHAT, FNYEAQ (reference sequence). V was clipped by 5 bases and J by 0 bases, with 11 bases between them. The CDR3 DNA reads TGTGCCAGCAGCCCTGCTAATCCCTCCTACAATGAGCAGTTCTTC. It specifies CASSPANPSYNEQFF.

The chain employs TRBV7-9 and TRBJ2-3; D uncertain. This CDR3 has 13 amino acids. Germline CDR1 SEHNR, CDR2 FQNEAQ (reference sequence). V was trimmed by 5 bases and J by 3 bases, leaving 9 bases between them. The DNA for the CDR3 is TGTGCCAGCAGCCTGAGACTTACAGATACGCAGTATTTT. Its translation is CASSLRLTDTQYF.

This clone showed up just a few times. The gene calls are TRBV27 and TRBJ2-7; the match to TRBD2 covers 7 bases. The CDR3 has 17 residues. Germline CDR1 reads MNHEY; CDR2 reads SMNVEV (reference sequence). The V and J ends lost 5 bases and 3 bases, in that order; junction bases with no gene match: 16. CDR3 nucleotides: TGTGCCAGCAGTCGCAGGAGATCGGGCGGGAGCAACTACGAGCAGTACTTC. Translated: CASSRRRSGGSNYEQYF.

The DNA for the CDR3 is TGTGCCACCAGCTCGGGAGGCTACGAGCAGTACTTC. This sequence encodes CATSSGGYEQYF. The chain links TRBV15 to TRBJ2-7; 7 bases align to TRBD2. Germline CDR1 reads LNHNV; CDR2 reads YYDKDF (reference sequence). There are 12 residues in the CDR3. J lost 3 bases, V lost 5 bases, and 1 base had no gene match.

The rearrangement joins TRBV18 to TRBJ2-2, with D possibly matching TRBD2 (5 bases). Trimming pared 4 bases from V and 3 bases from J, leaving 12 bases between. This CDR3 comprises 15 residues. CDR1 KGHSH and CDR2 LQKENI come from the germline V gene. Here the CDR3 reads CASSRLRTDTGELFF. In DNA, the CDR3 is TGTGCCAGCTCACGACTACGGACCGACACCGGGGAGCTGTTTTTT.

This clone occurred a few times. The genes are TRBV10-1 and TRBJ2-7; the match to TRBD1 covers 10 bases. Trimming at V came to 6 bases and at J to 0 bases, leaving 8 bases not matched to a gene. From germline, CDR1 is WNHNN and CDR2 SYGVQD (reference sequence). The length of the CDR3 is 16 residues. The CDR3 loop is CASSAGQGDTSYEQYF. The DNA of the CDR3 is TGCGCCAGCAGCGCCGGACAGGGGGACACCTCCTACGAGCAGTACTTC.

The chain has TRBV6-2 or TRBV6-3 and TRBJ2-1, with no clear D. This CDR3 has 12 residues. CDR1 is MNHEY and CDR2 is SVGEGT in the germline V gene. Trimming stripped 5 bases from V and 5 bases from J, with 7 bases between. Written as DNA, the CDR3 is TGTGCCAGCAGTGCCCAGGACAATGAGCAGTTCTTC. The encoded protein is CASSAQDNEQFF.

In this sample, this clone turned up once. The chain uses TRBV25-1 and TRBJ1-2; D possibly corresponds to TRBD1 (6 bases). This CDR3 comprises 12 residues. The germline CDR1 and CDR2 sequences are MGHDK and SYGVNS. V was cut by 1 base and J by 8 bases, with 8 bases left in between. In DNA, the CDR3 is TGTGCCAGCAGTGAATCCGGGACAGGCTACACCTTC. This gives the protein CASSESGTGYTF.

J is TRBJ2-7 and V is TRBV5-4, with D perhaps TRBD2 (5 bases). Trimming shortened V by 4 bases and J by 5 bases, and 16 bases separated the two germline ends. The V gene's germline CDR1 is SGHNT and CDR2 YYREEE (reference sequence). CDR3 size: 14 residues. The CDR3 here is CASSRSVEVDEQYF. The CDR3 DNA is TGTGCCAGCAGCCGTTCGGTGGAGGTAGACGAGCAGTACTTC. Filled out from reference TRBV5-4 and TRBJ2-7, the complete variable domain reads ETGVTQSPTHLIKTRGQQVTLRCSSQSGHNTVSWYQQALGQGPQFIFQYYREEENGRGNFPPRFSGLQFPNYSSELNVNALELDDSALYLCASSRSVEVDEQYFGPGTRLTVT.

V gene TRBV4-2 combines with J gene TRBJ2-5; TRBD2 agrees at 11 bases. The CDR3 totals 14 residues. Germline V gene sequence: CDR1 LGHNA, CDR2 YNFKEQ. The V and J ends lost 2 bases and 5 bases, in that order; junction bases with no gene match: 1. CDR3 bases: TGTGCCAGCAGCCAAACTAGCGGGAGTGAGACCCAGTACTTC. This encodes CASSQTSGSETQYF.

With regard to this clone: This sample also contains other DNA sequences that code for the same CDR3. The rearrangement links TRBV7-2 to TRBJ2-2; a possible D gene is TRBD2 (5 bases). V lost 1 base to trimming and J lost 4 bases, with 7 bases between them. The CDR3 has 14 amino acids. Per the germline V gene, CDR1 is SGHTA and CDR2 is FQGNSA. The CDR3 protein is CASSLVRGTGELFF. CDR3 bases: TGTGCCAGCAGCTTAGTCCGGGGCACCGGGGAGCTGTTTTTT.

DNA of the CDR3: TGTGCCTGGAGGCCGCTCCAACAGGGAATGGGCCACAACACTGAAGCTTTCTTT. As protein: CAWRPLQQGMGHNTEAFF. This chain uses TRBV30 with TRBJ1-1; tentatively, D is TRBD1 (6 bases). Germline V gene sequence: CDR1 GTSNPN, CDR2 SVGIG (reference sequence). The CDR3 is 18 residues long. Between the trimmed V and J ends, which lost 3 bases and 2 bases, there was a span of 25 bases.

The CDR3: CASSIGQDNEQFF. CDR3 nucleotide sequence: TGTGCCAGTAGTATAGGACAGGACAATGAGCAGTTCTTC. The rearrangement joins TRBV19 to TRBJ2-1; the D gene is possibly TRBD1 (6 bases). CDR1 is LNHDA and CDR2 is SQIVND in the germline V gene (reference sequence). This CDR3 spans 13 amino acids. V lost 1 base, J lost 5 bases, and 6 bases lay in between.

This clone came up a few times. The chain uses TRBV2 and TRBJ2-7, with D possibly TRBD1 on 5 matching bases. This CDR3 comprises 14 residues. Trimming stripped 8 bases from V and 4 bases from J, with 18 bases between. Per germline, CDR1 SNHLY and CDR2 FYNNEI. CDR3 sequence: CASGPAGFRYEQYF. CDR3 nucleotide sequence: TGTGCCAGCGGACCAGCAGGGTTTCGATACGAGCAGTACTTC.

The genes are TRBV28 and TRBJ1-2; a weak D match, TRBD1 (5 bases). Trimming removed 3 bases from V and 4 bases from J, with 15 bases in between. Germline V gene lookup returns CDR1 MDHEN and CDR2 SYDVKM. This CDR3 is 15 amino acids long. CDR3 amino acids: CASSFSGTGLYGYTF. In nucleotides, the CDR3 is TGTGCCAGCAGTTTTTCCGGGACCGGGCTCTATGGCTACACCTTC.

The gene calls are TRBV15 and TRBJ2-3; unclear D gene. In germline, CDR1 is LNHNV, CDR2 YYDKDF (reference sequence). The CDR3 runs 15 residues. With 1 base removed from V and 1 base from J, the gap between germline ends came to 9 bases. The CDR3 coding sequence is TGTGCCACCAGCAGAGTTAGGGCCCGCACAGATACGCAGTATTTT. Its protein is CATSRVRARTDTQYF.

Notes on this clone: Distinct nucleotide sequences in the sample also encode this CDR3. CDR3 sequence (DNA): TGTGCCAGCAGCGTCCAGGAAAGCTCCTATAATTCACCCCTCCACTTT. It encodes CASSVQESSYNSPLHF. This rearrangement joins TRBV9 to TRBJ1-6; the D is unclear. V was shortened by 2 bases and J by 0 bases, with 9 bases between the two germline ends. Germline V lookup: CDR1 SGDLS, CDR2 YYNGEE. The CDR3 extends over 16 amino acids.

The chain combines TRBV3-1 (or the pseudogene TRBV3-2) with TRBJ2-7; no firm D call. The CDR3 runs 13 residues. The germline V gene encodes CDR1 LGHDT and CDR2 YNNKEL (reference sequence). Between the trimmed V and J ends, which lost 4 bases and 5 bases, there was a span of 12 bases. CDR3 sequence: CASSLAKGNEQYF. The CDR3 DNA reads as TGTGCCAGCAGCCTGGCGAAGGGCAACGAGCAGTACTTC.